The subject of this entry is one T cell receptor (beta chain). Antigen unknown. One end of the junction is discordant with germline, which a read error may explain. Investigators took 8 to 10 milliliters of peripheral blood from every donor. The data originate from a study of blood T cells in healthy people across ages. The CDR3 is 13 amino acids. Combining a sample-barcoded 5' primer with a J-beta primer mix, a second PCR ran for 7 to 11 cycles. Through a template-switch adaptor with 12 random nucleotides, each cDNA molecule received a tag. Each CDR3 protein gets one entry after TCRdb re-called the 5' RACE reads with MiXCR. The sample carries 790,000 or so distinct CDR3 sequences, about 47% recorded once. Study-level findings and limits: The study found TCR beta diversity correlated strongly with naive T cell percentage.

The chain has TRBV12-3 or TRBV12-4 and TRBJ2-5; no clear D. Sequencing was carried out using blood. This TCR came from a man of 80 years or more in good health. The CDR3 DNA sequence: TGTGCCAGCAGTGTTAACGCACAAGAGACCCGGTACTTC. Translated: CASSVNAQETRYF.